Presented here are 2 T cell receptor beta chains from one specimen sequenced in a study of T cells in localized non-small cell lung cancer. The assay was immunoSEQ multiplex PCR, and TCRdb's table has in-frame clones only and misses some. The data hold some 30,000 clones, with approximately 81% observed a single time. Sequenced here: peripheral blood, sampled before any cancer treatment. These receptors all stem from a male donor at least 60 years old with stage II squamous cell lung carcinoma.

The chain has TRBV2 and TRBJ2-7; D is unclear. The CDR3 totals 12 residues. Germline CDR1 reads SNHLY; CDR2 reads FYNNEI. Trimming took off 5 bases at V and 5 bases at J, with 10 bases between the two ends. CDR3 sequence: CASSQRFDEQYF. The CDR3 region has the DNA TGTGCCAGCAGTCAGAGGTTCGACGAGCAGTACTTC.

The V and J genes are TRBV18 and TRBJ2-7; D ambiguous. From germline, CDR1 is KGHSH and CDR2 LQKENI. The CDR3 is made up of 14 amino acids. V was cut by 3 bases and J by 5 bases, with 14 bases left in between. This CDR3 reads CASSPGVGRDEQYF. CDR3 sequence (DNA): TGTGCCAGCTCACCCGGTGTAGGGCGCGACGAGCAGTACTTC.